One and the same sample provided the 7 T cell receptor beta chains below, sequenced in a study of blood T cell repertoires in COVID-19. The table came from immunoSEQ multiplex PCR; TCRdb's copy has only in-frame clones and leaves some out. This table holds approximately 190,000 clones, around 83% found once. Material for sequencing was peripheral blood. The receptor set was obtained from a middle-aged woman with acute or convalescent COVID-19.

The V and J genes are TRBV7-2 and TRBJ2-5; the match to TRBD2 covers 10 bases. Germline CDR1 SGHTA, CDR2 FQGNSA. V was pared by 3 bases and J by 1 base, with 5 bases of the junction left unmatched. The CDR3 loop spans 16 amino acids. CDR3 sequence reads: CASSFTSGVLQETQYF. As DNA, the CDR3 is TGTGCCAGCAGCTTTACTAGCGGGGTTCTCCAAGAGACCCAGTACTTC.

The rearrangement links TRBV21-1 to TRBJ1-6; TRBD1, the table's D call, was not compared with the DNA. TRBV21-1 is deemed a pseudogene. The CDR3 is 14 amino acids. The CDR3 DNA follows: TGTGCCAGCAGCAAAGGTCAGGGGAATTCACCCCTCCACTTT. It specifies CASSKGQGNSPLHF.

This chain uses TRBV25-1 with TRBJ2-1; D is unresolved. CDR1 and CDR2 (germline): MGHDK, SYGVNS. Trimming left V 4 bases short and J 5 bases short, with 18 bases between. The CDR3 is 16 amino acids. This chain's CDR3 is CASSGNRVRVDNEQFF. Written as DNA, the CDR3 is TGTGCCAGCAGTGGTAACCGAGTTCGTGTTGACAATGAGCAGTTCTTC.

V usage is TRBV27 and J usage is TRBJ2-5; no clear D. The CDR3 is 15 amino acids. Germline V gene lookup returns CDR1 MNHEY and CDR2 SMNVEV (reference sequence). V lost 5 bases and J lost 2, with 15 bases in between. The CDR3 reads CASSIQKETQETQYF. For the CDR3, the DNA is TGTGCCAGCAGTATACAAAAAGAAACACAAGAGACCCAGTACTTC.

The V call is TRBV7-9, the J call TRBJ2-3; 7 positions agree with TRBD2. This CDR3 is built from 15 residues. V lost 3 bases to trimming and J lost 2 bases; unmatched junction nucleotides: 5. Germline V lookup: CDR1 SEHNR, CDR2 FQNEAQ (reference sequence). CDR3 sequence: CASSFEGTITDTQYF. For the CDR3, the DNA is TGTGCCAGCAGCTTTGAGGGGACTATCACAGATACGCAGTATTTT.

Written as DNA, the CDR3 is TGTGCCAGCAGTTTAGGACAGTACTATGGCTACACCTTC. Its translation is CASSLGQYYGYTF. The chain links TRBV28 to TRBJ1-2; tentative D call: TRBD1 (6 bases). Germline V gives CDR1 MDHEN, CDR2 SYDVKM. Trimming pared 2 bases from V and 3 bases from J, leaving 7 bases between. There are 13 residues in the CDR3.

V and J are TRBV10-2 and TRBJ1-5; 7 nucleotides line up with TRBD1. The CDR3 runs 13 residues. The germline CDR1 and CDR2 sequences are WSHSY and SAAADI. Trimming cost V 7 bases and J 3 bases; bases outside gene matches: 3. CDR3 loop: CASKGQHNQPQHF. The CDR3 bases are TGCGCCAGCAAGGGACAGCACAATCAGCCCCAGCATTTT.